This T cell receptor (beta chain) was profiled in a study of shared clonotypes between healthy human individuals (dated by TCRdb to 2020 to 2021). Regarding the complete study: The cohort included a few men and a couple of women between 18 and 49 years of age. To increase sequencing depth and limit assay-specific biases, TCR repertoire library preparation and sequencing were carried out by different laboratories using diverse techniques. For each donor, CD4 naive and CD4 memory were each given three plates, CD8 naive was given two plates, and CD8 memory was given one plate. The study deeply sequenced blood TCR repertoires of about 5 healthy adults to estimate repertoire size and the extent of clonotype sharing between individuals. Between about 0.94 and 8.9 billion PBMCs per donor were obtained by leukapheresis.

Donors were healthy HIV-negative adults with no recently reported acute infections or vaccinations. All donors were Caucasian adults living in Nashville, Tennessee, USA. CD8 memory samples combined magnetically selected CD45RO+ cells with CCR7-negative CD45RA+ effector memory (TemRA) cells. Blood was collected by leukapheresis, and PBMCs were isolated by Ficoll-Histopaque density gradient centrifugation and then cryopreserved in liquid nitrogen vapor phase. Purity and quantity of every magnetically sorted T cell population were checked by analytical flow cytometry. Each sorted fraction had its genomic DNA isolated and then quantified by UV absorbance on a Nanodrop 2000c. Details on this clone: What this receptor recognizes is not known. Nothing much larger sits one base from this clone, and base qualities are not available.

What the study reported, not specific to this receptor: Pairwise subsampling indicated that sequencing depth was expected to affect the degree of clonotype sharing among donors. Sampling was restricted to blood, and TCR repertoires in tissues likely differ from the TCR repertoires found in blood. Naive subsets generally had larger estimated clonotype richness than memory subsets did. Clonotypes shared by all four sorted-subset donors showed higher generation probabilities than non-shared clonotypes. The small number of donors limited the genetic and exposure-history diversity represented. Rarefaction of sorted-subset datasets indicated incomplete sequencing despite the large sequencing depth. Sharing across a handful of donors was observed for roughly 5% of naive CD4, less than 4% of naive CD8, 2.3% of memory CD4, and around 0.4% of memory CD8 clonotypes.

Using the deep immunoSEQ assay, TCR CDR3 regions were amplified from genomic DNA by multiplex PCR. Genomic DNA extracted from each cell subset was distributed evenly over all wells of several immunoSEQ 96-well plates, and each plate served as one replicate. For sorted subsets, 200 to 250 ng of genomic DNA, equivalent to about 30,000 T cell genomes, went into each replicate PCR. Purified libraries were measured with a Qubit 3.0 fluorometer, size-checked on a Bioanalyzer 2100, and measured again with the KAPA Library Quantification kit. Every immunoSEQ 96-well plate was sequenced on a separate single-read 150-cycle Illumina NextSeq 550 flow cell. Regarding the original processing steps: Because the immunoSEQ output held only junctional sequences and lacked quality scores, the filtering could not match the filtering applied to full-length reads. Sequences were annotated with PyIR, a Python wrapper for IgBLAST v1.9, and V/J genes and CDR3 were assigned using IMGT germline references. Reads were filtered out if the reads had weak V/J assignments (E-value above 1e-6), no CDR3, stop codons, out-of-frame junctions, or ambiguous translated residues. V3J clonotypes were defined by identical inferred V gene, J gene, and CDR3 amino acid sequence. To compute the percentage overlap between repertoires, the number of shared unique clonotypes was divided by the size of the smaller repertoire. RTK rarefaction, the Chao1 estimator, and Recon v2.1 estimates of unobserved clonotypes were used to assess repertoire richness. Generation probabilities for all TCRbeta clonotypes obtained by the gDNA method from a handful of donors were computed using OLGA. The table was pulled from immuneACCESS by TCRdb, which kept in-frame rearrangements only. Such tables lose some clones; where checked, under half of the loss comes from unresolved V genes, and the rest has no known cause. D and trimming were read from the DNA, whereas the V and J calls and clone size are those reported in that table. Recorded for this sample are about 100,000 clones; around 71% of them occurred a single time. The top ten clones comprise around 24% of the sample.

The receptor comes from a woman in her 30s in good health. Sequencing was performed on memory CD8+ T cells sorted from blood. The cell subset or site label, as the study defines it: CD45RO+ cells pooled with CCR7-negative TemRA cells.

At the DNA level, the sequence is TGTGCCAGTAGCGGCGGGCAGGGGGTGAACACCGGGGAGCTGTTTTTT. Its protein reads: CASSGGQGVNTGELFF. This chain joins TRBV19 to TRBJ2-2, with 7 middle bases fitting TRBD1. Trimming takes 6 bases off V and 1 base off J; junction bases not matched to a gene: 8. From a lookup of the germline V gene (reference sequence), CDR1 and CDR2 are LNHDA and SQIVND. The CDR3 covers 16 residues, taking in both the cysteine and the phenylalanine. CDR3 DNA is the only sequence kept; it has 48 bases, read in frame from the first base.